The entry below describes one TCR beta chain. These data are taken from a study of blood T cell repertoires in COVID-19. Study background: Acute and convalescent COVID-19 samples came from the United States, Italy and Spain. T cells, B-cell-depleted T cells, or PBMCs provided the cDNA or gDNA that served as material.

The method was immunoSEQ multiplex PCR; TCRdb's version includes in-frame clones alone and lacks a portion of them. Of 150,000 to 200,000 clones in the sample, 76% are singletons; the top ten hold around 17%. Individuals aged about 18 to 90 years were recruited from roughly 22 US areas. The source material was PBMCs or T cells enriched from blood (not recorded which). The sequence was collected from a woman aged 50 to 60 with acute COVID-19.

The DNA for the CDR3 is TGTGCCAGCAGCCCCGGGGTGGGTGCGGGAGAGACCCAGTACTTC. Protein sequence: CASSPGVGAGETQYF. The rearrangement joins TRBV5-4 to TRBJ2-5; maybe TRBD2 (5 bases). Germline V gene lookup returns CDR1 SGHNT and CDR2 YYREEE (reference sequence). The ends were cut back, 4 bases at V and 4 bases at J, with 17 bases in the middle. The CDR3 extends over 15 amino acids.